This TCR beta chain comes out of a study of blood T cell repertoires in COVID-19. Across the whole study: Spain, Italy and the United States supplied samples that represented acute and convalescent COVID-19. Nucleic acid was either cDNA or gDNA, and it came from T cells, B-cell-depleted T cells, or PBMCs.

Germline values: CDR1 LNHDA, CDR2 SQIVND (reference sequence). V was pared by 6 bases and J by 7 bases, with 3 bases of the junction left unmatched. This CDR3 has 14 amino acids. The assay was immunoSEQ multiplex PCR, and TCRdb's table has in-frame clones only and misses some. The sample comprises under 300,000 clones, about 86% of which are singletons, and about 3.3% rests with the top ten. Enrollees, about 18 to 89 years old, lived in around 23 US areas. Cohorts were assigned according to the clinical history that participants reported. The TCR sequence derives from a woman between 40 and 55 years old with acute COVID-19. The specimen sequenced was PBMCs or T cells enriched from blood (not recorded which). The J gene is TRBJ2-1, the V gene TRBV19; TRBD2 matches at 13 bases. CDR3 coding DNA: TGTGCCAGTAGGGCGACTAGCGGGAGGAATGAGCAGTTCTTC. Translating it yields CASRATSGRNEQFF.